A single sample is the source of the 20 T cell receptor beta chains below, sequenced in a study of tumor-infiltrating lymphocytes in primary liver carcinoma. The tissue used was unsorted bulk material of 20-30 mg. RNA and DNA were co-extracted from it with the AllPrep DNA/RNA mini kit. A primer matching the constant region was used to make TCR beta cDNA from approximately 0.45 ug of total RNA. Researchers made the TCR beta libraries by running three nested multiplex PCR rounds with slightly modified ARM-PCR. Rounds one and two of PCR, each of 10 cycles, were primed with TRBV1-TRBV30 forward primers and a C-beta reverse primer. TCRdb processed the multiplex PCR reads anew with MiXCR; each CDR3 protein has one entry. The data contain about 32,000 distinct CDR3 sequences, 70% to 85% of them singletons. The sample consisted of liver tumor tissue from sampling region 4. Subset: tumor region T4, right-lateral pole. These receptors originate from a man in his forties or fifties with primary liver carcinoma and hepatitis B virus infection.

With regard to this clonotype: The junction departs from germline at one end; a sequencing error may be responsible. The chain uses TRBV28 and TRBJ2-7; no reliable D call. This CDR3 has 15 amino acids. Looked up from germline, CDR1 is MDHEN and CDR2 is SYDVKM. The CDR3 DNA sequence: TGTGCCAGTAGCTCGCCCCTTATGGATAACGACGAGCAATACTTC. Protein product: CASSSPLMDNDEQYF.

As regards this clonotype: This likely comes from a read error, as the CDR3 has no conserved phenylalanine or tryptophan at its end. The rearrangement uses TRBV20-1 and TRBJ2-7; possibly TRBD1 for D (5 bases). The CDR3 runs 14 residues. Germline V gives CDR1 DFQATT, CDR2 SNEGSKA (reference sequence). The CDR3: CSARDPGASYGQYI. Here the CDR3 DNA reads TGCAGTGCTAGAGATCCTGGGGCCTCCTACGGGCAGTACATC.

Of note for this clonotype: This is likely a read error, given that the CDR3 carries no conserved phenylalanine or tryptophan at its end. The V gene is TRBV6-6, the J gene TRBJ2-3; maybe TRBD1 (6 bases). CDR3 size: 14 residues. CDR1 and CDR2 (germline): MNHNY, SVGAGI (reference sequence). The CDR3 reads CATMSTGRGDTQYL. CDR3 in DNA: TGTGCTACCATGTCTACAGGGCGTGGAGATACGCAGTATTTA.

About this clonotype: This may be a read error, as it is one base from a much larger clone. V usage is TRBV5-1 and J usage is TRBJ1-1; no clear D gene. CDR3 length: 14 amino acids. CDR1 and CDR2 (germline): SGHRS, YFSETQ. The CDR3 nucleotides read TGCGCCAGCAGCCTGGGCGGCATGAACACTGAAGCTTACTTT. This sequence encodes CASSLGGMNTEAYF.

This clonotype has only a few counts. Germline is not matched at one junction end, which may reflect a read error. CDR3: CSARDRSRGREASLLHF. For the CDR3, the DNA is TGCAGTGCTAGAGATCGGTCGCGGGGCAGGGAGGCCTCACTCCTCCACTTT. J is TRBJ1-6 and V is TRBV20-1; TRBD1 might be the D (5 bases). This CDR3 is 17 amino acids long. Germline V gives CDR1 DFQATT, CDR2 SNEGSKA (reference sequence).

With respect to this clonotype: One end of the junction fails to match germline, which may point to a read error. This chain uses TRBV10-3 with TRBJ1-2; D is undetermined. Germline-derived CDR1 and CDR2 are ENHRY and SYGVKD. The CDR3 runs 13 residues. The CDR3 nucleotides are TGTGCCATCAGTGGGTCTATAGACTATGGCTACATCTTC. It is translated as CAISGSIDYGYIF.

On this clonotype itself: The junction does not match germline at one end; this may be a read error. This rearrangement joins TRBV11-2 to TRBJ2-7; D uncertain. The CDR3 sequence is 13 residues long. Germline V gene lookup returns CDR1 SGHAT and CDR2 FQNNGV. CDR3 sequence (DNA): TGTGCCAGCAACTTAAGAGAGCGTGTCCAGCAGTACTTC. Protein product: CASNLRERVQQYF.

Concerning this clonotype: The junction does not match germline at one end; this may be a read error. The chain couples TRBV7-8 to TRBJ1-1; a weak D match, TRBD1 (5 bases). This CDR3 has 14 residues. In germline, CDR1 is SGHVS, CDR2 FQNEAQ. Here the CDR3 reads CTSSILGAGTEAFF. DNA for the CDR3: TGTACCAGCAGCATACTAGGGGCAGGGACTGAAGCTTTCTTT.

As for this clonotype: At one boundary the junction diverges from the germline segment, which might be a read error. The chain couples TRBV28 to TRBJ2-7, with D possibly being TRBD1 (6 bases). In germline, CDR1 is MDHEN, CDR2 SYDVKM. This CDR3 has 11 residues. The CDR3 is CVSSYRTDLYF. The CDR3 DNA sequence: TGTGTCAGCAGCTATAGGACAGATTTGTATTTC.

The V gene is TRBV4-1, the J gene TRBJ2-1; D not certain. The V and J ends lost 4 bases and 5 bases respectively, with 18 bases between them. The CDR3 has 16 amino acids. CDR1 is MGHRA and CDR2 is YSYEKL in the germline V gene. CDR3 in DNA: TGCGCCAGCAGCCCTGACACGTTTGGATGGAACAATGAGCAGTTCTTC. As protein: CASSPDTFGWNNEQFF.

As for this clonotype: Germline is not matched at one junction end, which may reflect a read error. The genes are TRBV14 and TRBJ2-2, with a weak D call TRBD2 (5 bases). The germline gives CDR1 SGHDN, CDR2 FVKESK. This CDR3 contains 13 residues. DNA of the CDR3: TGTGCCAGCAGCTCTCAGATCACCTGGGAGCTGTATTTT. This codes for CASSSQITWELYF.

This clonotype was observed a single time. Likely a read error: the CDR3 ends without its conserved phenylalanine or tryptophan. V gene TRBV4-2 combines with J gene TRBJ2-7; D might be TRBD1 (6 bases). CDR1 and CDR2 from the germline V gene are LGHNA and YNFKEQ. The CDR3 covers 15 residues. The CDR3 loop reads CASSQEGDSSCEQYL. The CDR3 DNA reads as TGTGCTAGCAGCCAAGAGGGGGATAGCTCCTGCGAACAGTACCTC.

Of note for this clonotype: At one end, the junction sequence differs from germline, possibly due to a read error. V and J are TRBV14 and TRBJ1-6; unclear D gene. Germline V gene data show CDR1 as SGHDN and CDR2 as FVKESK. There are 15 residues in the CDR3. The DNA of the CDR3 is TGCGCGAGCAGCCAAGAGACACCCGCTAATTCACCCCTCCACTTT. It codes for CASSQETPANSPLHF.

Turning to this clonotype: One end of the junction varies from germline; a read error may be responsible. The chain combines TRBV28 with TRBJ1-5; TRBD1 agrees at 8 bases. The CDR3 has 16 amino acids. From germline, CDR1 is MDHEN and CDR2 SYDVKM. The CDR3 loop is CASSTGRQGRNQPQHF. CDR3 DNA sequence: TGTGCCAGCAGTACCGGTAGACAGGGGAGGAATCAACCCCAGCATTTT.

This clonotype was seen at least ten times. The chain employs TRBV5-1 and TRBJ2-1; possibly TRBD1 or TRBD2 for D (5 bases each). CDR1 and CDR2 (germline): SGHRS, YFSETQ. With 5 bases removed from V and 9 bases from J, the gap between germline ends came to 15 bases. This CDR3 is built from 13 residues. Written as DNA, the CDR3 is TGCGCCAGCAGGGGACCCCCGTTGAGTGAGCAGTTCTTC. Protein product: CASRGPPLSEQFF.

In its sample, this clonotype is large. The chain employs TRBV11-1 and TRBJ2-4, with 9 bases fitting TRBD1. Germline V gene data show CDR1 as SGHAT and CDR2 as FQDESV (reference sequence). With V trimmed by 4 bases and J by 4 bases, 11 bases remained unmatched. The CDR3 extends over 17 amino acids. CDR3 nucleotides: TGTGCCAGCAGCTCTCCGGGACAGGGAGCATCAAAAAACATTCAGTACTTC. It encodes CASSSPGQGASKNIQYF.

With regard to this clonotype: One end of the junction does not line up with germline, which may come from a read error. The chain links TRBV12-3 or TRBV12-4 to TRBJ1-4, with D perhaps TRBD1 (5 bases). This CDR3 is 15 amino acids long. The CDR3 region is CTSSFSLEGNEKLFF. CDR3 coding DNA: TGTACCAGCAGTTTCAGTCTGGAGGGGAATGAAAAACTATTTTTT.

With regard to this clonotype: The junction departs from the called germline gene at one end, perhaps through a read error. The gene calls are TRBV5-5 and TRBJ2-3; 8 nucleotides match TRBD2. This CDR3 is 17 amino acids long. In germline, CDR1 is SGHKS, CDR2 YYEKEE (reference sequence). The DNA of the CDR3 is TGTGCCGGCAGCCCGACCGGGACTAGTGGGAGTGGAGATACGCAGTATTTT. Its protein is CAGSPTGTSGSGDTQYF.

As regards this clonotype: Likely a read error: the CDR3 ends without its conserved phenylalanine or tryptophan. This chain joins TRBV5-5 and TRBJ1-2; D perhaps matches TRBD1 (6 bases). The CDR3 runs 16 residues. Per germline, CDR1 SGHKS and CDR2 YYEKEE (reference sequence). CDR3 DNA sequence: TGTACCAGCAACCCTCACCCGGACAGAACTAACTATGGCTACACCGTC. It encodes CTSNPHPDRTNYGYTV.

Regarding this clonotype: An end of the junction does not agree with germline; a read error may underlie this. The chain has TRBV12-3 or TRBV12-4 and TRBJ1-1, with D unclear. The CDR3 is 14 residues long. The CDR3: CSSSSSDANTGAFF. The CDR3 DNA reads TGTTCCAGCAGCTCTTCCGATGCGAATACTGGAGCTTTCTTT.